The sequence of this T cell receptor beta chain was determined in a study of shared clonotypes between healthy human individuals. Whole-study context: Each donor's CD8 memory used one plate, CD8 naive two, each CD4 subset three. The study's findings and limits: Approximately 4.6% of naive CD4 clonotypes were shared across several donors. Non-shared clonotypes had lower generation probabilities than clonotypes shared by all four sorted-subset donors.

As originally analysed: In the immunoSEQ data, sequences were junction-only and lacked quality scores, so filtering differed. Profiled with immunoSEQ multiplex PCR; TCRdb holds only in-frame clones, not every one. Clone size and V and J calls were adopted from that table, with D and trimming inferred from the DNA. The sample holds 1.5 million to 2.5 million clones, about 95% seen once. The CDR3 covers 13 residues. Germline CDR1 SNHLY, CDR2 FYNNEI. With 8 bases removed from V and 3 bases from J, the gap between germline ends came to 10 bases. Terminally differentiated effector memory CD45RA+ cells were excluded by CCR7 positive selection of CD45RO-negative cells. As concerns this clone: Its antigen is unknown.

V and J are TRBV2 and TRBJ1-4; no clear D gene. Material: naive CD8+ T cells sorted from blood. The clonotype was recovered from a man aged 18 to 30 in good health. CDR3 DNA: TGTGCCAGCGTAGGGTTGGCTAATGAAAAACTGTTTTTT. It encodes CASVGLANEKLFF.